Below are 18 T cell receptor beta chains sequenced from a single sample in a study of tumor-infiltrating lymphocytes in glioblastoma multiforme. TCRB libraries came from RNA via three nested multiplex PCR rounds. Each CDR3 protein gets one entry after TCRdb re-called the multiplex PCR reads with MiXCR. This table holds about 9,600 distinct CDR3 sequences, less than 80% found once. The sequenced sample consisted of brain tumor tissue. These receptors were collected from a male donor with glioblastoma.

V is TRBV6-5 and J is TRBJ2-7; D is unresolved. The CDR3 length is 12 residues. The germline gives CDR1 MNHEY, CDR2 SVGAGI. V was cut by 10 bases and J by 3 bases, with 13 bases left in between. Here the CDR3 reads CATRGGGYEQYF. The DNA for the CDR3 is TGTGCCACTCGTGGCGGCGGCTACGAGCAGTACTTC.

The J gene is TRBJ1-5, the V gene TRBV12-3 or TRBV12-4; D remains ambiguous. This CDR3 spans 15 amino acids. V lost 0 bases and J 0 bases, leaving 6 bases between the germline ends. CDR3 nucleotides: TGTGCCAGCAGTTTAGCAGGGTCTAGCAATCAGCCCCAGCATTTT. Residues: CASSLAGSSNQPQHF.

The CDR3 region has the DNA TGCAGCGTTGAAGTAGGAGAGGCCTACGAGCAGTACTTC. Translated, it gives CSVEVGEAYEQYF. The gene calls are TRBV29-1 and TRBJ2-7; D remains unclear. The germline CDR1 and CDR2 sequences are SQVTM and ANQGSEA. Trimming took 1 base from V and 2 from J, leaving 9 bases between them. The CDR3 length is 13 residues.

This chain uses TRBV11-1 with TRBJ1-1; D unclear. The CDR3 runs to 14 residues. Per germline, CDR1 SGHAT and CDR2 FQDESV (reference sequence). Deletions cut 1 base from V and 11 bases from J, with 17 bases between. The CDR3 here is CASSLDEWESKAFF. The CDR3 nucleotides are TGTGCCAGCAGCTTAGATGAGTGGGAGAGCAAGGCTTTCTTT.

This clonotype was counted a single time. This may arise from a read error, as a much more abundant clone is one base away. This sequence joins TRBV29-1 and TRBJ1-1, with 8 nucleotides matching TRBD1. CDR1 and CDR2 (germline): SQVTM, ANQGSEA. The CDR3 runs to 13 residues. The chain's CDR3 is CCERQGLNTEAFF. The CDR3 DNA reads as TGCTGCGAACGACAGGGGCTGAACACTGAAGCTTTCTTT.

This clonotype was counted at least ten times. The DNA for the CDR3 is TGCAGCGTTGAAGATCCTTCGGCCAGTGAGCAGTTCTTC. Translating gives CSVEDPSASEQFF. V gene TRBV29-1 combines with J gene TRBJ2-1; D unresolved. V was trimmed by 0 bases and J by 9 bases, leaving 12 bases between them. The CDR3 runs to 13 residues. Germline lookup yields CDR1 SQVTM and CDR2 ANQGSEA.

The chain employs TRBV7-6 and TRBJ2-2; D not resolved. The V end lost 7 bases, the J end lost 7 bases, and 7 bases lay between the germline ends. Germline values: CDR1 SGHVS, CDR2 FNYEAQ. This CDR3 is built from 11 residues. The CDR3 sequence: CASKQIGELFF. CDR3 DNA: TGTGCCAGCAAACAAATCGGGGAGCTGTTTTTT.

A remark on this clonotype: One junction end disagrees with the germline gene, perhaps due to a read error. The chain carries TRBV5-1 and TRBJ2-1; 7 bases map to TRBD2. CDR3 length: 17 residues. Germline CDR1 SGHRS, CDR2 YFSETQ. The CDR3 reads CASSLGRGSSSYNKQFF. The CDR3 bases are TGCGCCAGCAGCCTGGGGCGGGGGTCCAGCTCCTACAATAAGCAGTTCTTC.

Here the CDR3 DNA reads TGCAGTGCCAACCTTCGGATTAGCGGGCTCCCGTGGCAGTACTTC. It specifies CSANLRISGLPWQYF. The gene calls are TRBV20-1 and TRBJ2-7; 7 bases are shared with TRBD2. CDR3 size: 15 residues. CDR1 is DFQATT and CDR2 is SNEGSKA in the germline V gene (reference sequence). Trimming at V came to 6 bases and at J to 9 bases, leaving 20 bases not matched to a gene.

This clonotype is deemed medium-sized. The chain employs TRBV6-1 and TRBJ2-7, with TRBD1 matching 10 bases. The CDR3 runs 15 residues. The germline V gene encodes CDR1 MNHNS and CDR2 SASEGT. After removal of 6 bases from V and 0 bases from J, the junction contained 5 bases not matched to a gene. The CDR3 loop reads CASRLDRGISYEQYF. CDR3 DNA: TGTGCCAGCAGATTGGACAGGGGGATCTCCTACGAGCAGTACTTC.

The table lists this clonotype with many counts. This may arise from a read error, as a much more abundant clone is one base away. This rearrangement joins TRBV7-8 to TRBJ2-1; TRBD1 might be the D (6 bases). Per germline, CDR1 SGHVS and CDR2 FQNEAQ. The CDR3 spans 12 residues. CDR3: CASSYQGNGQFF. The CDR3 region has the DNA TGTGCCAGCAGCTACCAGGGGAATGGGCAGTTCTTC.

Concerning this clonotype: A read error may produce the germline difference seen at one junction end. The chain is built from TRBV3-1 and TRBJ2-5; 8 bases map to TRBD2. The germline V gene encodes CDR1 LGHDT and CDR2 YNNKEL (reference sequence). The CDR3 is made up of 17 amino acids. The CDR3 bases are TGTGCCAGCAGGCAAGGAACGGGAGGGAACCCCCGAGAGACCCAGTACTTC. Protein: CASRQGTGGNPRETQYF.

The gene calls are TRBV6-5 and TRBJ2-7, with a tentative D call TRBD2 (6 bases). Germline V gene sequence: CDR1 MNHEY, CDR2 SVGAGI. The length of the CDR3 is 13 residues. Trimming cost V 7 bases and J 6 bases, with 16 bases left between them. The CDR3 DNA reads TGTGCCAGCAAGTGGAGGGAGTCCGGCGAGCAGTACTTC. It translates to CASKWRESGEQYF.

On this clonotype: A much larger clone lies a single base off, so this may be a read error. No conserved phenylalanine or tryptophan is present at the end of the CDR3, so a read error is the likely explanation. This chain joins TRBV7-9 and TRBJ2-2, with D perhaps TRBD2 (5 bases). V shed 1 base and J shed 6 bases, with 12 bases lying between them. CDR3 length: 15 amino acids. Germline V CDR1 and CDR2: SEHNR, FQNEAQ (reference sequence). CDR3 in DNA: TGTGCCAGCAGCTTAGAGGAGGTTGGCGCCGGGGAGCTGTTTTTG. Protein product: CASSLEEVGAGELFL.

The chain joins TRBV6-1 to TRBJ1-5; D is unclear. V shed 0 bases and J shed 2 bases, with 8 bases lying between them. This CDR3 is 15 amino acids long. In germline, CDR1 is MNHNS, CDR2 SASEGT. In DNA form, the CDR3 reads TGTGCCAGCAGTGAAGCGCTCGGGGGCAATCAGCCCCAGCATTTT. It translates to CASSEALGGNQPQHF.

Concerning this clonotype itself: Likely a read error: the CDR3 ends without its conserved phenylalanine or tryptophan. The CDR3 reads CSVQTSDSYGQYL. In nucleotides, the CDR3 is TGCAGCGTCCAAACTAGCGACTCCTATGGGCAGTACCTC. The chain recombines TRBV29-1 with TRBJ2-7, with TRBD2 identical over 7 bases. The CDR3 is 13 amino acids. From germline, CDR1 is SQVTM and CDR2 ANQGSEA. V was clipped by 6 bases and J by 9 bases; unmatched bases: 14.

Notes on this clonotype: Being one base from a much bigger clone, this may be a read error. The conserved phenylalanine or tryptophan normally closing the CDR3 is absent here, so this likely arose from a read error. V usage is TRBV7-8 and J usage is TRBJ2-1; tentatively, D is TRBD1 (6 bases). Germline CDR1 is SGHVS and CDR2 is FQNEAQ. This CDR3 has 12 residues. The CDR3 coding sequence is TGTGCCAGCAGCTACCAGGGGAATGGGCAGTTCTCC. Translation: CASSYQGNGQFS.

As regards this clonotype: One junction end does not reproduce the germline sequence, and a read error may be involved. DNA for the CDR3: TGCAGTGCTAGAGGGCGGGATTCCGTGAACTCACCCCTCCGCTTT. Translating it yields CSARGRDSVNSPLRF. This chain joins TRBV20-1 and TRBJ1-6; D is unclear. Germline CDR1 is DFQATT and CDR2 is SNEGSKA (reference sequence). CDR3 size: 15 residues.